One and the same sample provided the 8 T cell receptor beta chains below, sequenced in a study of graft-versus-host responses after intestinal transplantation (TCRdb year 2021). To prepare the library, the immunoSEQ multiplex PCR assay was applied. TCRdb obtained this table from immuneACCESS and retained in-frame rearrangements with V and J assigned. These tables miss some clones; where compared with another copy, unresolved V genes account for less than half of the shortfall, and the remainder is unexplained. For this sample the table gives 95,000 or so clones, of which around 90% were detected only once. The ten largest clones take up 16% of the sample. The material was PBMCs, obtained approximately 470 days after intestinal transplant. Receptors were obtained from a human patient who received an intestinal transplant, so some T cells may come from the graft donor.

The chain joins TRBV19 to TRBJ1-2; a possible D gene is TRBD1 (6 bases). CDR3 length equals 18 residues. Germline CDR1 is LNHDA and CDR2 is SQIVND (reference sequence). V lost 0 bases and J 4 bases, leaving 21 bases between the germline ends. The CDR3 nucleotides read TGTGCCAGTAGTATAGATCCTCCCCTCAGGGGCAGGGCCTATGGCTACACCTTC. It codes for CASSIDPPLRGRAYGYTF.

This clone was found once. CDR3 sequence (DNA): TGTGCCAGCAGTGGACTAGCGGGGGGTTGGCAAGAGACCCAGTACTTC. This translates into CASSGLAGGWQETQYF. The chain links TRBV2 to TRBJ2-5, with 13 bases matching TRBD2. Germline values: CDR1 SNHLY, CDR2 FYNNEI. Trimming cost V 4 bases and J 2 bases; bases outside gene matches: 4. The CDR3 has 16 residues.

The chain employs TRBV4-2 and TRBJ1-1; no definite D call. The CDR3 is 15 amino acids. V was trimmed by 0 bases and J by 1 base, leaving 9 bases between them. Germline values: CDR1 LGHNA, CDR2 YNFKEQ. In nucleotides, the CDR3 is TGTGCCAGCAGCCAAGATGGTAAGCCGAACACTGAAGCTTTCTTT. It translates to CASSQDGKPNTEAFF.

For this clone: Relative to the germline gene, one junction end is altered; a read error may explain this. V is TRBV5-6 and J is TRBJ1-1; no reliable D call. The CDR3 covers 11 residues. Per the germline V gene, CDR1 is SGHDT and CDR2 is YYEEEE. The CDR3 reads CASGLDTEAFF. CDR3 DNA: TGTGCCAGCGGCTTGGACACTGAAGCTTTCTTT.

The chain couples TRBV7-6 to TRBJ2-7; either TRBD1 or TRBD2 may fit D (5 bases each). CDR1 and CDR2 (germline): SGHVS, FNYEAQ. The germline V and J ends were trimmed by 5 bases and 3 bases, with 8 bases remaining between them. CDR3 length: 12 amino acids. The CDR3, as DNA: TGTGCCAGCAGCGGGGGAGACTACGAGCAGTACTTC. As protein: CASSGGDYEQYF.

CDR3: CASSHPGTGRHGYTF. Written as DNA, the CDR3 is TGTGCCAGCAGCCACCCCGGGACAGGGCGACATGGCTACACCTTC. The genes are TRBV11-1 and TRBJ1-2; 9 positions agree with TRBD1. The V and J ends lost 5 bases and 6 bases, in that order; junction bases with no gene match: 10. Looked up from germline, CDR1 is SGHAT and CDR2 is FQDESV (reference sequence). The CDR3 sequence is 15 residues long.

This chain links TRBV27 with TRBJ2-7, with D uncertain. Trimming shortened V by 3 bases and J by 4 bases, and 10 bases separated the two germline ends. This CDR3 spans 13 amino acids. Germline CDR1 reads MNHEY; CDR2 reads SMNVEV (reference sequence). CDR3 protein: CASSLFAPYEQYF. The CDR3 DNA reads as TGTGCCAGCAGTTTGTTTGCGCCTTACGAGCAGTACTTC.

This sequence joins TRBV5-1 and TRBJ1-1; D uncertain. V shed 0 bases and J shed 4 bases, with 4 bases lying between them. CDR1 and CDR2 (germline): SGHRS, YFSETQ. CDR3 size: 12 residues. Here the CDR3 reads CASSLGRTEAFF. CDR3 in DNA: TGCGCCAGCAGCTTGGGGCGCACTGAAGCTTTCTTT. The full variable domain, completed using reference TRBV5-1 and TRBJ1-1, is KAGVTQTPRYLIKTRGQQVTLSCSPISGHRSVSWYQQTPGQGLQFLFEYFSETQRNKGNFPGRFSGRQFSNSRSEMNVSTLELGDSALYLCASSLGRTEAFFGQGTRLTVV.